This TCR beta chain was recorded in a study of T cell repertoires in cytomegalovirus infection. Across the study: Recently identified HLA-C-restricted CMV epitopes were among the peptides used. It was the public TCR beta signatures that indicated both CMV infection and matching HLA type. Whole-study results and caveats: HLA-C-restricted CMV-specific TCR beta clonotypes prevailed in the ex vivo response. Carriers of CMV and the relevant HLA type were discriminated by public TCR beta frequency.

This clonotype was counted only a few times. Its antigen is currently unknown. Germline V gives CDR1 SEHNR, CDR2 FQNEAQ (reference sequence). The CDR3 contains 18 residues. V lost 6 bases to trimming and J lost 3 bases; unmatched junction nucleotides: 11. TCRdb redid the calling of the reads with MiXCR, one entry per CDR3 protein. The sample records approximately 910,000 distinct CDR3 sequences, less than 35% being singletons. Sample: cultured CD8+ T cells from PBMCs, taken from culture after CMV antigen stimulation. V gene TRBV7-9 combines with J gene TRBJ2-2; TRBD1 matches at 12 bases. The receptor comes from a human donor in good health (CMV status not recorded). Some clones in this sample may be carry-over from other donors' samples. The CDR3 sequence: CASRPGTGGPQDTGELFF. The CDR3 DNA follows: TGTGCCAGCAGACCCGGGACAGGGGGCCCGCAGGACACCGGGGAGCTGTTTTTT.